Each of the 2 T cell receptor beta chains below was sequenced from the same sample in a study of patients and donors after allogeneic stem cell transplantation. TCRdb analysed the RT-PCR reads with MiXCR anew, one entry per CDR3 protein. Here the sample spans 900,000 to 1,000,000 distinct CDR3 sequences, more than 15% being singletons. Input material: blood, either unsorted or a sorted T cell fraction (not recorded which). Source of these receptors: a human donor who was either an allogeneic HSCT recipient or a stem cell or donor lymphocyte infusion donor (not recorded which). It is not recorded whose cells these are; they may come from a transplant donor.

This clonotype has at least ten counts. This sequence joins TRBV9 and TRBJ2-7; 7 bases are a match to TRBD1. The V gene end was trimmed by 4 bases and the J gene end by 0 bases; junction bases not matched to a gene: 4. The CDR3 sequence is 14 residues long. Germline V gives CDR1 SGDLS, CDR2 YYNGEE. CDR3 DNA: TGTGCCAGCAGCCCGGGACAGTTCTCCTACGAGCAGTACTTC. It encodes CASSPGQFSYEQYF.

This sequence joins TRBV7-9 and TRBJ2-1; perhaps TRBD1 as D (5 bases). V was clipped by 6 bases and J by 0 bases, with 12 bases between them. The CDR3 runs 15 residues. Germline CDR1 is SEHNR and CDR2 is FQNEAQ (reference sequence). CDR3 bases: TGTGCCAGCAGTTCGGACGACAGCTCCTACAATGAGCAGTTCTTC. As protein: CASSSDDSSYNEQFF.